This TCR beta chain stems from a study of T-cell memory formation after mild COVID-19. 5'RACE, which relied on constant-segment primers, yielded TCR alpha and TCR beta cDNA libraries carrying sample barcodes and UMIs. TCRdb independently ran MiXCR on the 5' RACE reads; one entry per CDR3 protein. The data contain 550,000 to 650,000 distinct CDR3 sequences, roughly 17% of them seen just once; the ten biggest clones take up about 7.4%. This clonotype has only a few counts. Its antigen is not known. General study results and limits: Clones contracting across day 15 to 85 had a balanced CD4/CD8 profile; later expanding clones leaned CD4+. A subset of responding clones appeared in pre-infection memory, suggesting cross-reactive memory joined. Largely, contracting CD4+ clones fell within CM and EM, and contracting CD8+ clones within EMRA.

Trimming pared 1 base from V and 0 bases from J, leaving 11 bases between. CDR1 and CDR2 from the germline V gene are SGHVS and FQNEAQ. The CDR3 has 16 amino acids. The receptor was isolated from an adult woman who had mild COVID-19 (a few samples of this study predate the infection). Cell type and time point are not known. Sequenced: PBMCs or a T cell subset sorted from them (not recorded which). This chain joins TRBV7-8 and TRBJ2-3; no reliable D call. CDR3 nucleotide sequence: TGTGCCAGCAGCTTAGACAGCCTCGGTAGCACAGATACGCAGTATTTT. It is translated as CASSLDSLGSTDTQYF.